This T cell receptor beta chain was recovered during a study of regulatory T cells in long-lasting Graves disease. V was shortened by 1 base and J by 8 bases, with 17 bases between the two germline ends. This CDR3 spans 16 amino acids. CDR1 is MNHNS and CDR2 is SASEGT in the germline V gene. Construction of TCR beta libraries relied on iRepertoire HTBI primers and on Arm-PCR targeting CDR3 regions. TCRdb analysed the multiplex PCR reads with MiXCR anew, one entry per CDR3 protein. The sample contains 350,000 to 500,000 distinct CDR3 sequences, less than 20% of which appear only once. This clonotype occurred a few times. The time point: newly diagnosed GD, antithyroid drugs for less than 3 months. Scientists built the TCR library using RNA that was extracted from PBMCs. The same specimen was also included in a second study, on T cells in Graves' hyperthyroidism and ophthalmopathy. That work adds: Blood also showed most of the thyroid clonotypes that were expanded above 0.001.

This rearrangement joins TRBV6-1 to TRBJ1-4, with D perhaps TRBD1 (6 bases). The material was peripheral blood mononuclear cells (PBMCs), obtained at new diagnosis, from a patient treated with antithyroid drugs. The receptor was isolated from a woman aged 18-29 years with Graves disease. Written as DNA, the CDR3 is TGTGCCAGCAGTGAAGTCAACAGGGCAAAAGGGGAAAAACTGTTTTTT. Amino acid sequence: CASSEVNRAKGEKLFF.